These 19 T cell receptor beta chains were sequenced from one sample in a study of T cells in women clearing cervical HPV infection. Method: immunoSEQ multiplex PCR; TCRdb's copy keeps in-frame clones and lacks some. The repertoire table contains roughly 36,000 clones. Sequenced sample: blood buffy coat. The receptors here all came from a woman aged 18 to 69 with a cervical HPV16 infection that either progressed to CIN3+ or cleared (not recorded which).

On this clone itself: The read gets to within 3 residues of the CDR3 end, and the germline J gene fills in the rest. The chain has TRBV5-1 and TRBJ2-3, with D perhaps TRBD1 (5 bases). This CDR3 has 12 amino acids. With 7 bases removed from V and 0 bases from J, the gap between germline ends came to 6 bases. Looked up from germline, CDR1 is SGHRS and CDR2 is YFSETQ. The CDR3 sequence: CASGASTDTQYF. CDR3 DNA, as far as it was read: TGCGCCAGCGGGGCTAGCACAGATACG. Supplemented by reference TRBV5-1 and TRBJ2-3, the full variable domain reads KAGVTQTPRYLIKTRGQQVTLSCSPISGHRSVSWYQQTPGQGLQFLFEYFSETQRNKGNFPGRFSGRQFSNSRSEMNVSTLELGDSALYLCASGASTDTQYFGPGTRLTVL.

The CDR3 loop reads CASSLAKNTEAFF. Partial CDR3 DNA: TGTGCCAGCAGCTTGGCCAAGAACACTGAA. The chain joins TRBV5-4 to TRBJ1-1; D gene uncertain. The read halts 3 residues ahead of the CDR3 end, with the missing end drawn from the germline J gene. V was trimmed by 0 bases and J by 1 base, leaving 4 bases between them. Germline lookup yields CDR1 SGHNT and CDR2 YYREEE (reference sequence). The CDR3 length is 13 residues.

Note on this clone: The read ends 3 residues early relative to the CDR3; the germline J gene fills the gap. The chain recombines TRBV30 with TRBJ2-7; 7 bases map to TRBD2. V lost 2 bases, J lost 1 base, and 2 bases stayed unmatched. The CDR3 covers 13 residues. The germline V gene has CDR1 GTSNPN and CDR2 SVGIG (reference sequence). This CDR3 is CAWSPAGSYEQYF. CDR3 bases read: TGTGCCTGGAGTCCAGCGGGATCCTACGAG.

As to this clone: The CDR3 end lies 3 residues beyond the end of the read and is filled in from the germline J gene. This chain links TRBV29-1 with TRBJ1-1; 10 bases agree with TRBD1. Germline-derived CDR1 and CDR2 are SQVTM and ANQGSEA. The CDR3 consists of 13 residues. Unmatched junction bases numbered 7, after V lost 6 bases and J lost 6 bases. The CDR3 DNA, read in part, is TGCAGCGTGGCTAGGGACAGGGGAGCTGAA. It codes for CSVARDRGAE. The whole CDR3 reads CSVARDRGAEAFF. Based on the CDR3 plus reference TRBV29-1 and TRBJ1-1, the full variable domain is SAVISQKPSRDICQRGTSLTIQCQVDSQVTMMFWYRQQPGQSLTLIATANQGSEATYESGFVIDKFPISRPNLTFSTLTVSNMSPEDSSIYLCSVARDRGAEAFFGQGTRLTVV.

Notes on this clone: The CDR3 end is not reached by the read, which stops 3 residues before it; the germline J gene fills it in. This chain connects TRBV30 to TRBJ2-7, with D perhaps matching TRBD2 (6 bases). CDR1 is GTSNPN, CDR2 SVGIG, per germline (reference sequence). CDR3 length: 12 residues. V was trimmed by 0 bases and J by 5 bases, leaving 8 bases between them. The CDR3 DNA, read in part, is TGTGCCTGGAGTGTACGGGGGAACGAG. This codes for CAWSVRGNE. The entire CDR3 is CAWSVRGNEQYF. Using reference TRBV30 and TRBJ2-7 for the parts outside the CDR3, the full variable domain is SQTIHQWPATLVQPVGSPLSLECTVEGTSNPNLYWYRQAAGRGLQLLFYSVGIGQISSEVPQNLSASRPQDRQFILSSKKLLLSDSGFYLCAWSVRGNEQYFGPGTRLTVT.

Details on this clone: Read sequence stops 3 residues before the CDR3 end, and the germline J gene provides the missing end. The genes are TRBV7-9 and TRBJ1-2; 8 bases fit TRBD1. CDR1 is SEHNR and CDR2 is FQNEAQ in the germline V gene (reference sequence). CDR3 length equals 11 residues. The sequenced CDR3 bases are TGTGCCAGCAGTGACAGGGGAAGC. Translated, it gives CASSDRGS. The whole CDR3 sequence reads CASSDRGSYTF. The full variable domain, completed using reference TRBV7-9 and TRBJ1-2, is DTGVSQNPRHKITKRGQNVTFRCDPISEHNRLYWYRQTLGQGPEFLTYFQNEAQLEKSRLLSDRFSAERPKGSFSTLEIQRTEQGDSAMYLCASSDRGSYTFGSGTRLTVV.

Concerning this clone itself: The sequence runs out 3 residues before the end of the CDR3; the remainder is reconstructed from the germline J gene. V is TRBV2 and J is TRBJ1-1; D gene uncertain. Per germline, CDR1 SNHLY and CDR2 FYNNEI. This CDR3 contains 13 residues. Trimming left V 6 bases short and J 4 bases short, with 12 bases between. CDR3 DNA, as far as it was read: TGTGCCAGCAGGGCGGAGGTCTCCACTGAA. Translation: CASRAEVSTE. The full CDR3 protein is CASRAEVSTEAFF.

Notes on this clone: The sequence runs out 3 residues before the end of the CDR3; the remainder is reconstructed from the germline J gene. The chain has TRBV7-9 and TRBJ1-1; no clear D gene. Germline loops: CDR1 SEHNR, CDR2 FQNEAQ (reference sequence). Trimming took off 5 bases at V and 0 bases at J, with 13 bases between the two ends. The CDR3 spans 15 residues. The covered CDR3 bases are TGTGCCAGCAGCCCTCCGGACTCTATGAACACTGAA. It encodes CASSPPDSMNTE. The CDR3 reads in full as CASSPPDSMNTEAFF. Variable domain in full (rest from reference TRBV7-9 and TRBJ1-1): DTGVSQNPRHKITKRGQNVTFRCDPISEHNRLYWYRQTLGQGPEFLTYFQNEAQLEKSRLLSDRFSAERPKGSFSTLEIQRTEQGDSAMYLCASSPPDSMNTEAFFGQGTRLTVV.

The CDR3 protein is CASSPGTGGYEQYF. The sequenced part of the CDR3 DNA is TGTGCCAGCAGCCCAGGGACTGGAGGCTACGAG. The chain links TRBV7-6 to TRBJ2-7; possible D gene TRBD2, 6 bases. The CDR3 end is not reached by the read, which stops 3 residues before it; the germline J gene fills it in. This CDR3 spans 14 amino acids. Germline lookup yields CDR1 SGHVS and CDR2 FNYEAQ. V lost 5 bases and J 3 bases, leaving 14 bases between the germline ends.

For this clone: The sequence runs out 3 residues before the end of the CDR3; the remainder is reconstructed from the germline J gene. V gene TRBV28 combines with J gene TRBJ1-3; 7 bases fit TRBD1. CDR3 length: 15 residues. The V and J ends lost 5 bases and 3 bases, in that order; junction bases with no gene match: 7. Looked up from germline, CDR1 is MDHEN and CDR2 is SYDVKM. The part of the CDR3 DNA that was read is TGTGCCAGCAGTCGAACAGGGGCGGGTGGAAACACC. This gives the protein CASSRTGAGGNT. In full, the CDR3 reads CASSRTGAGGNTIYF.

About this clone itself: The read finishes 3 residues shy of the CDR3 end, and the germline J gene is used to complete it. This chain uses TRBV5-1 with TRBJ2-7; D is unclear. CDR3 length equals 16 residues. From germline, CDR1 is SGHRS and CDR2 YFSETQ. The germline V and J ends were trimmed by 0 bases and 6 bases, with 19 bases remaining between them. The CDR3 protein is CASSLGASHQGSEQYF. CDR3 bases read: TGCGCCAGCAGCTTGGGTGCATCCCACCAAGGCTCCGAG.

In the case of this clone: The read gets to within 3 residues of the CDR3 end, and the germline J gene fills in the rest. This sequence joins TRBV6-1 and TRBJ2-7; possibly TRBD1 for D (6 bases). Per germline, CDR1 MNHNS and CDR2 SASEGT. Trimming shortened V by 3 bases and J by 4 bases, and 10 bases separated the two germline ends. This CDR3 is built from 13 residues. CDR3 DNA (partial): TGTGCCAGCAGTGACAGGGGTCTATACGAG. This gives the protein CASSDRGLYE. The CDR3 in full is CASSDRGLYEQYF.

On this clone itself: The read gets to within 3 residues of the CDR3 end, and the germline J gene fills in the rest. The chain recombines TRBV30 with TRBJ1-1; the D is unclear. The ends were cut back, 2 bases at V and 1 base at J, with 8 bases in the middle. The CDR3 runs to 13 residues. Germline V lookup: CDR1 GTSNPN, CDR2 SVGIG (reference sequence). The CDR3 here is CAWSITENTEAFF. The part of the CDR3 DNA that was read is TGTGCCTGGAGTATTACAGAGAACACTGAA.

To note about this clone: The read falls 3 residues short of the CDR3 end, and the missing part is taken from the germline J gene. The chain couples TRBV20-1 to TRBJ1-3; unclear D gene. Germline CDR1 and CDR2: DFQATT and SNEGSKA (reference sequence). CDR3 length equals 13 residues. V lost 3 bases to trimming and J lost 4 bases, with 10 bases between them. Partial CDR3 DNA: TGCAGTGCTAGTCCCGGTTCGGGAAACACC. Translating gives CSASPGSGNT. The entire CDR3 reads CSASPGSGNTIYF.

As regards this clone: The read comes to an end 3 residues before the CDR3 does, leaving the germline J gene to fill in the end. The rearrangement uses TRBV5-5 and TRBJ2-2; D call uncertain. V shed 1 base and J shed 0 bases, with 4 bases lying between them. CDR1 is SGHKS and CDR2 is YYEKEE in the germline V gene (reference sequence). CDR3 length equals 14 residues. CDR3 DNA, as far as it was read: TGTGCCAGCAGCTTGCGGTCGAACACCGGGGAG. This codes for CASSLRSNTGE. In full, the CDR3 reads CASSLRSNTGELFF. Full variable domain (outside the CDR3, taken from reference TRBV5-5 and TRBJ2-2): DAGVTQSPTHLIKTRGQQVTLRCSPISGHKSVSWYQQVLGQGPQFIFQYYEKEERGRGNFPDRFSARQFPNYSSELNVNALLLGDSALYLCASSLRSNTGELFFGEGSRLTVL.

Comments on this clone: The CDR3 end lies 3 residues beyond the end of the read and is filled in from the germline J gene. The gene calls are TRBV6-1 and TRBJ2-7, with TRBD1 as a possible D gene (6 bases). The V gene lost 3 bases and the J gene lost 2 bases, with 11 bases spanning the gap. CDR3 length: 14 residues. CDR1 and CDR2 (germline): MNHNS, SASEGT. CDR3 DNA, as far as it was read: TGTGCCAGCAGTGATGGGACACATACCTACGAG. It translates to CASSDGTHTYE. From start to end, the CDR3 is CASSDGTHTYEQYF.

Points on this clone: The CDR3 is cut off 3 residues early in the read; its end comes from the germline J gene. This chain links TRBV7-3 with TRBJ2-3, with 7 bases aligning to TRBD1. V lost 11 bases to trimming and J lost 1 base; unmatched junction nucleotides: 3. Germline-derived CDR1 and CDR2 are SGHTA and FQGTGA. The CDR3 runs 12 residues. This chain's CDR3 is CASGTGTDTQYF. CDR3 bases read: TGTGCCTCTGGGACAGGCACAGATACG. Complete variable domain (other parts from reference TRBV7-3 and TRBJ2-3): GAGVSQTPSNKVTEKGKYVELRCDPISGHTALYWYRQSLGQGPEFLIYFQGTGAADDSGLPNDRFFAVRPEGSVSTLKIQRTERGDSAVYLCASGTGTDTQYFGPGTRLTVL.

As concerns this clone: Sequencing ends 3 residues short of the CDR3 end; the germline J gene provides the rest. J is TRBJ1-1 and V is TRBV29-1; 7 bases match TRBD1. Trimming took 6 bases from V and 2 from J; bases not matched to a gene: 6. The germline CDR1 and CDR2 sequences are SQVTM and ANQGSEA. This CDR3 has 13 residues. The sequenced CDR3 bases are TGCAGCGTCCGACAGGGTGGCAACACTGAA. Amino acids: CSVRQGGNTE. The whole CDR3 region reads CSVRQGGNTEAFF.

In the case of this clone: The read terminates 3 residues before the CDR3 end, so the remaining end is supplied by the germline J gene. The chain links TRBV7-6 to TRBJ1-2; unclear D gene. This CDR3 comprises 13 residues. The germline V gene has CDR1 SGHVS and CDR2 FNYEAQ. The CDR3 loop reads CASSLVASNDYTF. Incomplete CDR3 DNA: TGTGCCAGCAGCTTAGTAGCTTCCAATGAC.